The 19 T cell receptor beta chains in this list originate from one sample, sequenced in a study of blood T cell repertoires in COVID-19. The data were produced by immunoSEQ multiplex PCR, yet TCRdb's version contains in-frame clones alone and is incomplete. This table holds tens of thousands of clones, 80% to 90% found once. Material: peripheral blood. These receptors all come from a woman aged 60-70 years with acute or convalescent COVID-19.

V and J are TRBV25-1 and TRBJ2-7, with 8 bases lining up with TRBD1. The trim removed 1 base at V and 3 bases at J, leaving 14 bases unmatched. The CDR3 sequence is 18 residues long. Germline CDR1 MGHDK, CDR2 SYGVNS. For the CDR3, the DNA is TGTGCCAGCAGTGAATTATCAGGGGGCACCACGCTTTTCTACGAGCAGTACTTC. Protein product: CASSELSGGTTLFYEQYF.

CDR3 nucleotide sequence: TGTGCCAGCAGCCCCGACGGGGGGACATCTTCACCCCTCCACTTT. This encodes CASSPDGGTSSPLHF. V is TRBV5-4 and J is TRBJ1-6; a weak D match, TRBD1 (6 bases). CDR3 size: 15 residues. With 4 bases removed from V and 9 bases from J, the gap between germline ends came to 17 bases. CDR1 and CDR2 (germline): SGHNT, YYREEE (reference sequence).

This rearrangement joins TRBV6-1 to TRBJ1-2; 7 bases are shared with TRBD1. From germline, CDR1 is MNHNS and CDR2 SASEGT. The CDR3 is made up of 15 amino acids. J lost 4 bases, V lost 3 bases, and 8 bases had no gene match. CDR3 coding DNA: TGTGCCAGCAGTGACCCGGTGGCAGGGGGCTATGGCTACACCTTC. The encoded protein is CASSDPVAGGYGYTF.

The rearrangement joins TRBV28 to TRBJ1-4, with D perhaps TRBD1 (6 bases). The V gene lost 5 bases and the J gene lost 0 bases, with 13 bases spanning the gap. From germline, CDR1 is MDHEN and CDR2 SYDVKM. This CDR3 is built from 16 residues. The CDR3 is CASSQRGLATNEKLFF. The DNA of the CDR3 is TGTGCCAGCAGTCAGCGGGGGCTTGCAACTAATGAAAAACTGTTTTTT.

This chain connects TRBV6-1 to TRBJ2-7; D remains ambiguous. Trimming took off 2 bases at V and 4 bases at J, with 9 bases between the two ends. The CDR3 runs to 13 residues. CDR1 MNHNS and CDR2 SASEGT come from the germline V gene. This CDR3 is CASSERSAYEQYF. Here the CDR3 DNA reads TGTGCCAGCAGTGAACGTAGTGCATACGAGCAGTACTTC.

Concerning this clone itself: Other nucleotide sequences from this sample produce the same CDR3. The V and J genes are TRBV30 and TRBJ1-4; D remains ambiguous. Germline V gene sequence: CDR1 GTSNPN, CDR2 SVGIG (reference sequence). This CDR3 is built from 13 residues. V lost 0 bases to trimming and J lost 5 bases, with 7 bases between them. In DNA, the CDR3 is TGTGCCTGGAGTGTACGGGAGAATGAAAAACTGTTTTTT. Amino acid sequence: CAWSVRENEKLFF. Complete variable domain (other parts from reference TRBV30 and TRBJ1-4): SQTIHQWPATLVQPVGSPLSLECTVEGTSNPNLYWYRQAAGRGLQLLFYSVGIGQISSEVPQNLSASRPQDRQFILSSKKLLLSDSGFYLCAWSVRENEKLFFGSGTQLSVL.

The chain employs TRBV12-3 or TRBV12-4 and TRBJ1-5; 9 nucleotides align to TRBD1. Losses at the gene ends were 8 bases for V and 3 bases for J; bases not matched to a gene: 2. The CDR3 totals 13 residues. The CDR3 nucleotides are TGTGCCAGCGGGGACAGGGCCAATCAGCCCCAGCATTTT. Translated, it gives CASGDRANQPQHF.

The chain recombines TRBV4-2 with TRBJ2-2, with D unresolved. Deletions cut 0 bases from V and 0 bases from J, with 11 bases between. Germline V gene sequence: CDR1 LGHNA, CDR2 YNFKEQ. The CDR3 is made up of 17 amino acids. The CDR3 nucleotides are TGTGCCAGCAGCCAAGATAACGCGGCCGCGAACACCGGGGAGCTGTTTTTT. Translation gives CASSQDNAAANTGELFF.

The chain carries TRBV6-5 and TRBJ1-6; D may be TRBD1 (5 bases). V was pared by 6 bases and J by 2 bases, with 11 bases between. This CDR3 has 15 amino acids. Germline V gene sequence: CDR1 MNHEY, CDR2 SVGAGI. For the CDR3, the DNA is TGTGCCAGCAGGGACATCAGGGCCTATAATTCACCCCTCCACTTT. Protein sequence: CASRDIRAYNSPLHF.

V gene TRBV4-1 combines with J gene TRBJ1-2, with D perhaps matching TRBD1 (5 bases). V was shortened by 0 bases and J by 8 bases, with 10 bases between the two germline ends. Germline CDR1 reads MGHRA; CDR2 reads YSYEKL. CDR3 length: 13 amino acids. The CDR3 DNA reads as TGCGCCAGCAGCCAAGATCAGGGCCGGGGCTACACCTTC. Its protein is CASSQDQGRGYTF.

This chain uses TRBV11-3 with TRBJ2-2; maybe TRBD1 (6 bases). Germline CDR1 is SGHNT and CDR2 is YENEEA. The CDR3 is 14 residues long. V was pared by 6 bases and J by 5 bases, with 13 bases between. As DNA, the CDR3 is TGTGCCAGCAGGCAAGAACAGGGTACCGGGGAGCTGTTTTTT. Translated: CASRQEQGTGELFF.

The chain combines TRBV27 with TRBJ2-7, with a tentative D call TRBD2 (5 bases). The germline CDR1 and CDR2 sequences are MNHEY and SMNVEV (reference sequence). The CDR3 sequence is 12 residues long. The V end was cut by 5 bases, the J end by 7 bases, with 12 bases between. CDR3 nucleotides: TGTGCCAGCAGTGGGAGCTCCTGGGAGCAGTACTTC. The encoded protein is CASSGSSWEQYF.

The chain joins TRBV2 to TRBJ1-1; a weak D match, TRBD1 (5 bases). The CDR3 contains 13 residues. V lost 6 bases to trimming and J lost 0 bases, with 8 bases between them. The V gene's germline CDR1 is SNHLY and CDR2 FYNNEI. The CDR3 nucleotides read TGTGCCAGCAGACGACAGTTGAACACTGAAGCTTTCTTT. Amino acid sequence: CASRRQLNTEAFF.

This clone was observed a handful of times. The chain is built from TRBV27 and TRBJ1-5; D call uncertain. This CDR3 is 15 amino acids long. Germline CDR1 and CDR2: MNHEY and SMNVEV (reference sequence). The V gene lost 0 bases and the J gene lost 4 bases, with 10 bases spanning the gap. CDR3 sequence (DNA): TGTGCCAGCAGTTTATCCGGGGATCTAAATCAGCCCCAGCATTTT. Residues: CASSLSGDLNQPQHF.

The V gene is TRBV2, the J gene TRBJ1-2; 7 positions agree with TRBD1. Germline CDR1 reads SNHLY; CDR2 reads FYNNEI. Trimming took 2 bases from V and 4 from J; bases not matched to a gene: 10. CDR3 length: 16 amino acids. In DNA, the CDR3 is TGTGCCAGCAGTGAACGTTCATCGGGACAGAGCTATGGCTACACCTTC. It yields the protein CASSERSSGQSYGYTF.

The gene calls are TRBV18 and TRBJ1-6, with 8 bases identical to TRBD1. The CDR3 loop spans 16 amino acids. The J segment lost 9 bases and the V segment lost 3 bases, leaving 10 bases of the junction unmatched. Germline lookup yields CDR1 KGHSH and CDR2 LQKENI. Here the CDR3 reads CASSPTGAGESSPLHF. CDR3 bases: TGTGCCAGCTCACCGACAGGGGCTGGGGAAAGTTCACCCCTCCACTTT.

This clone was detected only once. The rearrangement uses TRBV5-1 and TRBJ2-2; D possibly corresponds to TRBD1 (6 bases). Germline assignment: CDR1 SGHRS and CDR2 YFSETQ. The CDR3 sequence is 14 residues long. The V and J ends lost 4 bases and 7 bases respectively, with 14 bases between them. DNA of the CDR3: TGCGCCAGCAGCCCCTTGGACAGTTACGGGGAGCTGTTTTTT. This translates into CASSPLDSYGELFF.

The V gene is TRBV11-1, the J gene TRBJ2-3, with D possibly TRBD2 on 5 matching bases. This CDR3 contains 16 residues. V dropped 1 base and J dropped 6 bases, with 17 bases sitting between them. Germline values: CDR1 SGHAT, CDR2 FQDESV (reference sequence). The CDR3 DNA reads TGTGCCAGCAGCTTAGGCTCCCGGCTAGCAAAGGATACGCAGTATTTT. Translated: CASSLGSRLAKDTQYF.

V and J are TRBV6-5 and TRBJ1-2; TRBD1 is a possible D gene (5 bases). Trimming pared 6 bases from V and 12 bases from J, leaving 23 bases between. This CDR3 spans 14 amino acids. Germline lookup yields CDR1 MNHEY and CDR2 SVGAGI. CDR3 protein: CASRDFRDLLWDTF. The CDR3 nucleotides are TGTGCCAGCAGAGACTTTCGGGACTTACTATGGGACACCTTC.